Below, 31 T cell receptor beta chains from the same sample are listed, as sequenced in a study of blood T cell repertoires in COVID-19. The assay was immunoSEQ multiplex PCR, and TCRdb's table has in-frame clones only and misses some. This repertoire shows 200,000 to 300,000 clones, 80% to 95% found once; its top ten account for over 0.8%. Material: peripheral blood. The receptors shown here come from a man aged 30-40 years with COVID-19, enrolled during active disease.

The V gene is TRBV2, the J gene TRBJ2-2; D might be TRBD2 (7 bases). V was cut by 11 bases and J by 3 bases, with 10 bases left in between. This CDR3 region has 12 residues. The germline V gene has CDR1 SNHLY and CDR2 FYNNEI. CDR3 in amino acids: CAGGGHTGELFF. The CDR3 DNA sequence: TGTGCCGGGGGGGGCCACACCGGGGAGCTGTTTTTT.

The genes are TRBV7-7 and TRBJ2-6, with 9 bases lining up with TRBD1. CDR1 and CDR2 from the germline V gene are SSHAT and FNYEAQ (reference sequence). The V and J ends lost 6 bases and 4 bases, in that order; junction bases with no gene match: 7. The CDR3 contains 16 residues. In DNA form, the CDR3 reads TGTGCCAGCAGTTCCGGGACAGGGACCGGGGCCAACGTCCTGACTTTC. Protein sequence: CASSSGTGTGANVLTF.

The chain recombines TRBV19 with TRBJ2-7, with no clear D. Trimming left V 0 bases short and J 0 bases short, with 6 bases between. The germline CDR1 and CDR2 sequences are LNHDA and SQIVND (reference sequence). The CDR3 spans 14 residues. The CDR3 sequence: CASSIEVVSYEQYF. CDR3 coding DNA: TGTGCCAGTAGTATAGAGGTAGTCTCCTACGAGCAGTACTTC.

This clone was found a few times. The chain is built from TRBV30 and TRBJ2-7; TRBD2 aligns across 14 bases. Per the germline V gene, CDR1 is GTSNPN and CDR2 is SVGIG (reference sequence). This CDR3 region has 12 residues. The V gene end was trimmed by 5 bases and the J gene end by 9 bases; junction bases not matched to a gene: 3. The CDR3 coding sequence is TGTGCCTGGGGACTAGCGGGGGGACCGCAGTACTTC. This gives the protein CAWGLAGGPQYF.

DNA for the CDR3: TGTGCCAGTAGTATGCGAAGGATGAGCGGCGGCTACACCTTC. Protein sequence: CASSMRRMSGGYTF. The V gene is TRBV19, the J gene TRBJ1-2; D is uncertain. This CDR3 is built from 14 residues. V was cut by 3 bases and J by 8 bases, with 16 bases left in between. Germline lookup yields CDR1 LNHDA and CDR2 SQIVND (reference sequence).

This chain's CDR3 is CASSQQEGIWEKLFF. CDR3 in DNA: TGTGCCAGCAGCCAACAGGAGGGGATCTGGGAAAAACTGTTTTTT. J is TRBJ1-4 and V is TRBV14; D is perhaps TRBD1 (5 bases). V lost 2 bases, J lost 8 bases, and 15 bases lay in between. The CDR3 has 15 amino acids. The germline V gene encodes CDR1 SGHDN and CDR2 FVKESK.

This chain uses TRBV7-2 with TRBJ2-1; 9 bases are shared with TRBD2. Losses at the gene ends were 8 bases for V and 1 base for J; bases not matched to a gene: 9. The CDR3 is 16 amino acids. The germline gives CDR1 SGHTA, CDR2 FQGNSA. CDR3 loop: CASQPWRGGSYNEQFF. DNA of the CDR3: TGTGCCAGCCAACCCTGGCGGGGGGGTTCCTACAATGAGCAGTTCTTC.

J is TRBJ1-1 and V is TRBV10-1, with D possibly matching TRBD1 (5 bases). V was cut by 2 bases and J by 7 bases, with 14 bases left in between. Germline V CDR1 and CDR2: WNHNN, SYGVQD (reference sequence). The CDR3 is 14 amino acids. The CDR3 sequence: CASSESGRVSEAFF. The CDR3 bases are TGCGCCAGCAGTGAGAGTGGCAGGGTCAGTGAAGCTTTCTTT.

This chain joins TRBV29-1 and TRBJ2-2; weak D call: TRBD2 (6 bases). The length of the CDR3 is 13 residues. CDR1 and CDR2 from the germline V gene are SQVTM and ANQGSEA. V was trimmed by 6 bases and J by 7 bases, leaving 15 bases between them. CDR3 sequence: CSVRGTLGGELFF. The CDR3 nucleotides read TGCAGCGTACGGGGGACCCTCGGCGGGGAGCTGTTTTTT.

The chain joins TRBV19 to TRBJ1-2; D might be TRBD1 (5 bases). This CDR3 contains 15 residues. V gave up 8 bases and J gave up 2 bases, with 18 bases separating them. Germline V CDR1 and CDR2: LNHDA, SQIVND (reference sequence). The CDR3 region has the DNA TGTGCCAGTTCCATTGGGGGAGGCTTGAACTATGGCTACACCTTC. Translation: CASSIGGGLNYGYTF.

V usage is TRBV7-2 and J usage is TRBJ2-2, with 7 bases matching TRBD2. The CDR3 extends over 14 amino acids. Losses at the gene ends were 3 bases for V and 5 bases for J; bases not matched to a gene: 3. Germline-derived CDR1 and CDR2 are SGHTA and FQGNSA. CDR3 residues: CASSFSGATGELFF. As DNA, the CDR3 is TGTGCCAGCAGCTTCAGCGGGGCGACCGGGGAGCTGTTTTTT.

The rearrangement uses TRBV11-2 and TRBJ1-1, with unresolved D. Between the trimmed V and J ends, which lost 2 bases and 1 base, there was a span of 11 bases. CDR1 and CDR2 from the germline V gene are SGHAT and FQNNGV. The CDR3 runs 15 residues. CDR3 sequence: CASSLRGTSNTEAFF. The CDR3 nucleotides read TGTGCCAGCAGCTTAAGAGGTACTTCGAACACTGAAGCTTTCTTT.

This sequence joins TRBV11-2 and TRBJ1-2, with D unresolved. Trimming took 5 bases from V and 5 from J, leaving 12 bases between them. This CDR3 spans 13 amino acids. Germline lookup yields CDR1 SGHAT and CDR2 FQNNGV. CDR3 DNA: TGTGCCAGCAGCCAGTCCGGGATATATGGCTACACCTTC. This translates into CASSQSGIYGYTF.

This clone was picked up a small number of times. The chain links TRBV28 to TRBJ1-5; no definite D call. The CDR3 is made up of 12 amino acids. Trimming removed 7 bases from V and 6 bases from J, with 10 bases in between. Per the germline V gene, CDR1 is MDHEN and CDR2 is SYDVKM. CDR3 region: CASTRRSQPQHF. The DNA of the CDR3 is TGTGCCAGCACCCGCCGGTCTCAGCCCCAGCATTTT.

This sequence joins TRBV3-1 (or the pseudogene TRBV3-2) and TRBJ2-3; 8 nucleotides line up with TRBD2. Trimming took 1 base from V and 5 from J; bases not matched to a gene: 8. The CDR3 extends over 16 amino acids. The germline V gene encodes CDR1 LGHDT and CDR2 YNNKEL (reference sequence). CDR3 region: CASSQVGGAGGDTQYF. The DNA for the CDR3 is TGTGCCAGCAGCCAAGTCGGGGGGGCAGGTGGAGATACGCAGTATTTT.

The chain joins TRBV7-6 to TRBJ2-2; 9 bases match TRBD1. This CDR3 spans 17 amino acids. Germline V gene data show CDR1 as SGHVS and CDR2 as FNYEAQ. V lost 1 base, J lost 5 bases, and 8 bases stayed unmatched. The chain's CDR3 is CASSLDGTGIGTGELFF. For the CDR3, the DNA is TGTGCCAGCAGCTTAGATGGGACAGGGATTGGAACCGGGGAGCTGTTTTTT. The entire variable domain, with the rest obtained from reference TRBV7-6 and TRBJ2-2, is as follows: GAGVSQSPRYKVTKRGQDVALRCDPISGHVSLYWYRQALGQGPEFLTYFNYEAQQDKSGLPNDRFSAERPEGSISTLTIQRTEQRDSAMYRCASSLDGTGIGTGELFFGEGSRLTVL.

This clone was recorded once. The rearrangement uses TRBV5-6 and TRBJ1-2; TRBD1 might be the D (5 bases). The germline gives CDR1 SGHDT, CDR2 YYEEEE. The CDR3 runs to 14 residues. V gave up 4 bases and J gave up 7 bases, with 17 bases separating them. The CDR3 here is CASSPPAGGFGYTF. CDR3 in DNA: TGTGCCAGCAGCCCCCCCGCGGGGGGGTTTGGCTACACCTTC.

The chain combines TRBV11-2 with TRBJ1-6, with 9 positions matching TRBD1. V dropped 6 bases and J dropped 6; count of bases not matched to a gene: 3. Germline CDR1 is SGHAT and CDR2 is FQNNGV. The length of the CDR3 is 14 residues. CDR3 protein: CASRPGQGNSPLHF. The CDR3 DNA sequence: TGTGCCAGCAGGCCGGGACAGGGTAATTCACCCCTCCACTTT.

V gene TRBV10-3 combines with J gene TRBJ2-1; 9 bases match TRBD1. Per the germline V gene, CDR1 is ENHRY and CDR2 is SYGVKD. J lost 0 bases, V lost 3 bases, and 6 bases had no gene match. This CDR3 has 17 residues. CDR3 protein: CAISDDRGKISYNEQFF. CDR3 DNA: TGTGCCATCAGTGACGACAGGGGGAAAATCTCCTACAATGAGCAGTTCTTC.

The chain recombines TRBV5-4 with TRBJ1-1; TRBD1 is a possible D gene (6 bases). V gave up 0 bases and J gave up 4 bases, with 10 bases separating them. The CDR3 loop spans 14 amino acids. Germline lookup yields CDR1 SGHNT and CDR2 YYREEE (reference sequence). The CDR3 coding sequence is TGTGCCAGCAGCTTGGCGGGCAGGGGCACTGAAGCTTTCTTT. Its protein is CASSLAGRGTEAFF.

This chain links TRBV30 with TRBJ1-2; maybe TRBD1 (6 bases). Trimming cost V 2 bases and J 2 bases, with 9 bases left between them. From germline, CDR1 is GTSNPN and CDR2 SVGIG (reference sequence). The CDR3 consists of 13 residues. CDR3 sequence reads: CAWSRGGNYGYTF. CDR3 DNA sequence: TGTGCCTGGAGTCGGGGGGGCAACTATGGCTACACCTTC.

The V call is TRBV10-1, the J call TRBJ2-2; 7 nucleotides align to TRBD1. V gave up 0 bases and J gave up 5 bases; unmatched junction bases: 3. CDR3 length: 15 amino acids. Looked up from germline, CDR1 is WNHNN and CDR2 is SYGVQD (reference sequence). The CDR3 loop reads CASSESTGWTGELFF. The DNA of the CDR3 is TGCGCCAGCAGTGAGTCGACAGGGTGGACCGGGGAGCTGTTTTTT.

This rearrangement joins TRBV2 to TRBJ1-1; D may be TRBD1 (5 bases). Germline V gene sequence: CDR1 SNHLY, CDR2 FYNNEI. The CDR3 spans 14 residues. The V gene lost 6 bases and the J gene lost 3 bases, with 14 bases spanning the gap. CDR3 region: CASRGASTDTEAFF. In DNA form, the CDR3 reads TGTGCCAGCAGAGGGGCCTCGACCGACACTGAAGCTTTCTTT.

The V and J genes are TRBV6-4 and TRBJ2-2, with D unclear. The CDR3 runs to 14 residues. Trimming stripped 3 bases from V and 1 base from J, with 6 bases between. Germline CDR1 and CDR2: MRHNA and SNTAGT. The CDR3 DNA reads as TGTGCCAGCAGTGAGGGCTGGAACACCGGGGAGCTGTTTTTT. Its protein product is CASSEGWNTGELFF.

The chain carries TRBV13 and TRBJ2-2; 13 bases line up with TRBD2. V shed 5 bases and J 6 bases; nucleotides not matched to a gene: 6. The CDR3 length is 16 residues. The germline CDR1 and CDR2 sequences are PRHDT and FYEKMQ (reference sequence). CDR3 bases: TGTGCCAGCAGCCACACTAGCGGGGGGGCCTCCGGGGAGCTGTTTTTT. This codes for CASSHTSGGASGELFF.

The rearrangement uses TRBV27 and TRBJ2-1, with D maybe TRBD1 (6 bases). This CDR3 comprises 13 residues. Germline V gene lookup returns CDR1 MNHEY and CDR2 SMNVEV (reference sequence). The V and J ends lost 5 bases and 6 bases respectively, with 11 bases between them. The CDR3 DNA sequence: TGTGCCAGCAGTCCAGGGGTCGGCAATGAGCAGTTCTTC. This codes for CASSPGVGNEQFF.

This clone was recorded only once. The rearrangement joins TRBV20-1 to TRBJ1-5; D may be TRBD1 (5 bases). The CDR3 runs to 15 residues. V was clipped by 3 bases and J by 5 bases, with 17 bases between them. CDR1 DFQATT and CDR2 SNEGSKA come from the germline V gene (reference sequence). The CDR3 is CSASRQGLLDQPQHF. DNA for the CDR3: TGCAGTGCTAGTCGGCAGGGTCTTTTAGATCAGCCCCAGCATTTT.

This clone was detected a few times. In nucleotides, the CDR3 is TGTGCCACCAGTGATGTTGGGCAGGCCCCCCTCGAGCAGTACTTC. It codes for CATSDVGQAPLEQYF. The chain combines TRBV24-1 with TRBJ2-7; D ambiguous. Germline V lookup: CDR1 KGHDR, CDR2 SFDVKD. Trimming shortened V by 3 bases and J by 6 bases, and 17 bases separated the two germline ends. The CDR3 runs to 15 residues.

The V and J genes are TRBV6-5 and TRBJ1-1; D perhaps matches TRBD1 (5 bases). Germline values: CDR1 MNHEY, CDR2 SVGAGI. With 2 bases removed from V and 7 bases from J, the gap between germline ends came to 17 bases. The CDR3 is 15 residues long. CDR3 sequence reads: CASSYAPQNTGEAFF. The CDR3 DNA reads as TGTGCCAGCAGTTACGCACCACAAAACACAGGTGAAGCTTTCTTT.

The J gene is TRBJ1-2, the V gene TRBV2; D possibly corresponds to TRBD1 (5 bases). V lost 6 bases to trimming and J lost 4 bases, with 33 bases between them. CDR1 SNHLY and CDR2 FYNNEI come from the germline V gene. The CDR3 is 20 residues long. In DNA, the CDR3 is TGTGCCAGCAGGCAAGGACCCCTACGACAGCCGAGTGGGAGGCCCTATGGCTACACCTTC. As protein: CASRQGPLRQPSGRPYGYTF.

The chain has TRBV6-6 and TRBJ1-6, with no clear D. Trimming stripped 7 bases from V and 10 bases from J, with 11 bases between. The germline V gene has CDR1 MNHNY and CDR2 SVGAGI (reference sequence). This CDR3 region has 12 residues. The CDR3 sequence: CASTDSNSPLHF. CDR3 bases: TGTGCCAGCACCGACTCTAACTCACCCCTCCACTTT.